This TCR beta chain originates from a study of CXCR3-negative and CXCR3-positive naive CD8 T cells. On the study more broadly: Total TRB output reached about 135 million reads, about 1.5 +/- 0.3 million per library. Study outcomes and limitations: Naive cells, whether CXCR3-negative or CXCR3-positive, had similar TRBV-TRBJ usage, while memory cells differed. Diversity in memory CD8+ cells fell much lower than the comparably high levels seen in both naive subsets.

Investigators sorted each CD8+ T cell subset in triplicate, taking 300,000 to 350,000 cells each time. Note on this clonotype: Its target is unknown.

The TRB cDNA libraries were prepared by 5' RACE with UMI labels. TCRdb reprocessed the 5' RACE reads and stores each CDR3 protein as one record, lacking DNA. The sample table includes approximately 52,000 distinct CDR3 sequences. Germline-derived CDR1 and CDR2 are SGHKS and YYEKEE (reference sequence). This CDR3 has 16 amino acids. This receptor was taken from a human donor in good health. Some clones in this sample may be carry-over from other donors' samples. V and J are TRBV5-5 and TRBJ2-5; TCRdb proposes TRBD1, but this gene call is untestable without DNA. Sequencing used memory CD8+ T cells from blood. The CDR3 spells CASSYWAGVLQETQYF.